This TCR beta chain was sequenced in a study of blood T cells in healthy people across ages. Trimming cost V 0 bases and J 3 bases, with 16 bases left between them. Germline V gives CDR1 SGHRS, CDR2 YFSETQ. This CDR3 region has 17 residues. A sample-barcoded 5' primer and a J-beta primer mix were used in a second PCR of about 7 to 11 cycles. TCRdb analysed the 5' RACE reads with MiXCR anew, one entry per CDR3 protein. The sample holds roughly 860,000 distinct CDR3 sequences, roughly 60% seen once. The V gene is TRBV5-1, the J gene TRBJ1-3, with a possible D match to TRBD1 (6 bases). This receptor was taken from a young man in good health. The sequencing sample was made of blood. CDR3 region: CASSLEGGATFGNTIYF. For the CDR3, the DNA is TGCGCCAGCAGCTTGGAGGGGGGGGCGACCTTTGGAAACACCATATATTTT.